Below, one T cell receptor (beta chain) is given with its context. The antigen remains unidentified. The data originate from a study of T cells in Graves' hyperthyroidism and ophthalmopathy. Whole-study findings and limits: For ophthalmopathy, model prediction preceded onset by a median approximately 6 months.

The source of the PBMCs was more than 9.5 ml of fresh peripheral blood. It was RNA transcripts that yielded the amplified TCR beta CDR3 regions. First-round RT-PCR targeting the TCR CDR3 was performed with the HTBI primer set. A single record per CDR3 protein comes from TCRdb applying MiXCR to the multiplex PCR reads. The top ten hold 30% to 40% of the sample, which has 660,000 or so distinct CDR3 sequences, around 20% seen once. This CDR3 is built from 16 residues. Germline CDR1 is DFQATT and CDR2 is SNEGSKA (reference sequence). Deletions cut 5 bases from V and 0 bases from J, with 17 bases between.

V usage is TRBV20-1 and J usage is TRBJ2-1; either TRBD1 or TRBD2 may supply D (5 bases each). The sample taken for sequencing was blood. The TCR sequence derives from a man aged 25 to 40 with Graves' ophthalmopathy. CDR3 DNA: TGCAGTGCTCTGAGCTCCGGGGCCAGCTCCTACAATGAGCAGTTCTTC. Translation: CSALSSGASSYNEQFF.